A selection of T cell receptor beta chains follows, all from one sample in a study of Graves' ophthalmopathy and Graves' hyperthyroidism. MiXCR, run by TCRdb on the multiplex PCR reads, gives a single entry per CDR3 protein. The table lists 200,000 to 250,000 distinct CDR3 sequences, about 47% of them singletons, with around half in the top ten. The sequenced sample was peripheral blood. The receptors were sampled from an adult man with Graves' ophthalmopathy. Both conserved end residues are part of each CDR3. A D gene is named only where the DNA matches it firmly. Expanded clones are given a class, and other clones once, few, many or no size at all.

d_call j_call clone_size cdr3_length v_call cdr3_aa cdr3_nt
TRBD1 TRBJ2-5 . 16 TRBV7-9 CASSLGVYTGQETQYF TGTGCCAGCAGCTTAGGGGTGTATACGGGACAGGAGACCCAGTACTTC
. TRBJ2-2 few 16 TRBV5-4 CASSPGYIRAPGELFF TGTGCCAGCAGCCCTGGTTATATCAGGGCCCCCGGGGAGCTGTTTTTT
TRBD1 TRBJ2-7 . 13 TRBV29-1 CSVGEGGASEQYF TGCAGCGTTGGCGAAGGGGGCGCGAGCGAGCAGTACTTC
. TRBJ1-5 few 13 TRBV7-9 CASSLEKNQPQHF TGTGCCAGCAGCTTAGAGAAGAATCAGCCCCAGCATTTT
. TRBJ2-5 . 17 TRBV10-1 CATAEWRSNRGQETQYF TGCGCCACCGCGGAATGGCGGTCAAACCGGGGGCAAGAGACCCAGTACTTC
TRBD2 TRBJ2-5 . 16 TRBV6-2/TRBV6-3 CASSFKSGGHGMSQYF TGTGCCAGCAGTTTCAAGAGCGGGGGACACGGGATGTCCCAGTACTTC
TRBD1 TRBJ2-6 . 18 TRBV27 CTSSLYGTESSRSNVLTF TGTACCAGCAGTTTATATGGGACAGAGTCGTCTCGATCCAACGTCCTGACTTTC
TRBD1 TRBJ1-2 . 14 TRBV20-1 CSARPRGLNYGYTF TGCAGTGCAAGACCCAGGGGGCTCAACTATGGCTACACCTTC
. TRBJ1-5 few 14 TRBV20-1 CSARDGRPRQPQHF TGCAGTGCTAGAGACGGAAGGCCGCGACAGCCCCAGCATTTT
. TRBJ2-7 . 8 TRBV20-1 CSSYEQYF TGCAGCTCCTACGAGCAGTACTTC
. TRBJ1-2 . 17 TRBV7-9 CASSRYPRGGRNYGYTF TGTGCCAGCAGCCGATACCCCCGGGGGGGGAGGAACTATGGCTACACCTTC
TRBD2 TRBJ2-5 . 13 TRBV10-2 CASSEAGRETQYF TGTGCCAGCAGTGAAGCGGGGAGGGAGACCCAGTACTTC
. TRBJ1-6 . 16 TRBV20-1 CSARQGTGSYNSPLHF TGCAGTGCTAGACAGGGAACTGGTTCCTATAATTCACCCCTCCACTTT
. TRBJ1-2 many 14 TRBV19 CASSTSETSYGYTF TGTGCCAGTAGTACGTCAGAGACTTCCTATGGCTACACCTTC
TRBD1 TRBJ1-2 . 14 TRBV7-2 CASSLDRGVYGYTF TGTGCCAGCAGCTTAGACAGGGGGGTCTATGGCTACACCTTC
. TRBJ1-6 few 14 TRBV12-3/TRBV12-4 CASRASSYNSPLHF TGTGCCAGCAGAGCTAGCTCCTATAATTCACCCCTCCACTTT
TRBD1 TRBJ1-1 . 14 TRBV7-9 CASNDRQGETEAFF TGTGCCAGCAATGACAGACAGGGGGAAACTGAAGCTTTCTTT
TRBD1 TRBJ2-5 few 14 TRBV9 CASSADRGRETQHF TGTGCCAGCAGCGCTGACAGGGGTAGAGAGACCCAGCACTTC
. TRBJ2-5 . 17 TRBV28 CASSTIWDSRERETQYF TGTGCCAGCAGTACCATCTGGGACAGCCGGGAGCGGGAGACCCAGTACTTC
. TRBJ1-6 few 15 TRBV4-1 CASSHPQTGDSPLHF TGCGCCAGCAGCCACCCTCAAACCGGGGATTCACCCCTCCACTTT
TRBD1 TRBJ1-5 . 16 TRBV10-3 CAISEGTGGTNQPQHF TGTGCCATCAGTGAGGGGACAGGGGGGACTAATCAGCCCCAGCATTTT
. TRBJ1-5 few 13 TRBV16 CASSQQGNQPQHF TGTGCCAGCAGCCAACAGGGGAATCAGCCCCAGCATTTT
. TRBJ1-2 . 15 TRBV5-1 CASNIGTDFNYGYTF TGCGCCAGCAACATCGGGACGGATTTTAACTATGGCTACACCTTC
. TRBJ2-7 . 12 TRBV12-3/TRBV12-4 CASSIDLGEQYF TGTGCCAGCAGTATCGACCTAGGCGAGCAGTACTTC
TRBD1 TRBJ1-2 few 14 TRBV7-8 CASSSRQGPGGYTF TGTGCCAGCAGCTCCCGACAGGGGCCGGGGGGCTACACCTTC
TRBD2 TRBJ2-5 . 16 TRBV7-2 CASSLNVRGGGETQYF TGTGCCAGCAGCTTAAATGTGCGTGGGGGGGGAGAGACCCAGTACTTC
. TRBJ2-2 . 15 TRBV12-3/TRBV12-4 CASSLDYRNTGELFF TGTGCCAGCAGTTTAGATTACAGGAACACCGGGGAGCTGTTTTTT
TRBD1 TRBJ2-5 few 12 TRBV5-1 CASRQGTETQYF TGCGCCAGCCGACAGGGGACAGAGACCCAGTACTTC
TRBD1 TRBJ1-2 few 16 TRBV5-1 CASSLEGTGGSYGYTF TGCGCCAGCAGCTTGGAGGGGACAGGGGGCAGTTATGGCTACACCTTC
. TRBJ2-6 few 16 TRBV5-1 CASSSFDSSGANVLTF TGCGCCAGCAGCTCCTTCGACAGCTCTGGGGCCAACGTCCTGACTTTC
TRBD1 TRBJ2-7 . 13 TRBV19 CASRRDRGGEQYF TGTGCCAGTAGAAGGGACAGGGGGGGCGAGCAGTACTTC
TRBD2 TRBJ2-7 . 15 TRBV10-2 CASTVGLAGSYEQYF TGTGCCAGCACCGTCGGACTAGCGGGCTCCTACGAGCAGTACTTC
. TRBJ2-5 . 13 TRBV7-2 CASSLKRLETQYF TGTGCCAGCAGCTTGAAGCGGCTAGAGACCCAGTACTTC
. TRBJ2-7 few 14 TRBV20-1 CSANLAGQIYEQYF TGCAGTGCTAACCTCGCGGGACAAATCTACGAGCAGTACTTC
. TRBJ1-5 . 14 TRBV9 CASSVEAGNQPQHF TGTGCCAGCAGCGTAGAGGCAGGCAATCAGCCCCAGCATTTT
. TRBJ2-7 . 14 TRBV5-4 CASSFPGQDYEQYF TGTGCCAGCAGCTTTCCGGGACAAGACTACGAGCAGTACTTC